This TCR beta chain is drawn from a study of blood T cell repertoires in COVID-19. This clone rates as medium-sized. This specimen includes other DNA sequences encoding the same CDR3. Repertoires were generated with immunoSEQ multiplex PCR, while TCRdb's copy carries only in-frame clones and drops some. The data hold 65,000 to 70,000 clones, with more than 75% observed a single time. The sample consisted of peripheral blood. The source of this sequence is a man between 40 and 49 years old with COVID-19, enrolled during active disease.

The CDR3 bases are TGTGCCAGCACCCCGGTCCAAGAGACCCAGTACTTC. It is translated as CASTPVQETQYF. The chain recombines TRBV2 with TRBJ2-5; D is undetermined. Germline values: CDR1 SNHLY, CDR2 FYNNEI. CDR3 length equals 12 residues. Trimming left V 7 bases short and J 1 base short, with 7 bases between.